This TCR beta chain originates from a study of T cells in Graves' hyperthyroidism and ophthalmopathy. Notes on the study in general: The model foresaw ophthalmopathy a median roughly 6 months prior to onset.

As concerns this clonotype: Its antigen is not identified.

Amplification targeted TCR beta CDR3 regions from RNA transcripts. HTBI primers drove first-round RT-PCR of the TCR CDR3. TCRdb used MiXCR to reprocess the multiplex PCR reads, holding one entry per CDR3 protein. The profile shows roughly 500,000 distinct CDR3 sequences, 40% to 55% of them singletons. This TCR was sampled from an adult woman with Graves' disease, either hyperthyroidism or ophthalmopathy (not recorded which). Sequencing input: peripheral blood or thyroid tissue (not recorded which).

The CDR3 DNA is TGTGCCAGAGGACGGGCAGGACACGAGCAGTACTTC. The encoded protein is CARGRAGHEQYF. V usage is TRBV7-2 and J usage is TRBJ2-7; D is unclear. With 9 bases removed from V and 5 bases from J, the gap between germline ends came to 14 bases. The CDR3 covers 12 residues. The germline V gene encodes CDR1 SGHTA and CDR2 FQGNSA.